One and the same sample provided the 9 T cell receptor beta chains below, sequenced in a study of blood T cells in healthy people across ages. Sample-barcoded 5' priming and a J-beta primer mix drove a second PCR of about 7 to 11 cycles. TCRdb re-derived calls from the 5' RACE reads in MiXCR, one entry per CDR3 protein. The data hold 1.4 million to 1.5 million distinct CDR3 sequences, with roughly 45% observed a single time. The sample comprised blood. These receptors were obtained from a woman under 30 in good health.

The chain recombines TRBV30 with TRBJ2-3, with D uncertain. The V end was cut by 1 base, the J end by 1 base, with 9 bases between. This CDR3 spans 14 amino acids. CDR1 and CDR2 (germline): GTSNPN, SVGIG (reference sequence). The CDR3 nucleotides read TGTGCCTGGAGTGGGAGACTTCGCACAGATACGCAGTATTTT. Its protein product is CAWSGRLRTDTQYF.

This chain joins TRBV12-3 or TRBV12-4 and TRBJ2-1; no firm D call. V was trimmed by 8 bases and J by 0 bases, leaving 11 bases between them. This CDR3 has 14 residues. The CDR3 loop reads CASCRGSSYNEQFF. The DNA of the CDR3 is TGTGCCAGCTGCCGCGGAAGCTCCTACAATGAGCAGTTCTTC.

The genes are TRBV12-3 or TRBV12-4 and TRBJ2-7, with a weak D call TRBD2 (6 bases). The germline V and J ends were trimmed by 1 base and 1 base, with 17 bases remaining between them. The CDR3 covers 17 residues. As DNA, the CDR3 is TGTGCCAGCAGTTTAGAGTGGTCGGCGGGAACTTCCTACGAGCAGTACTTC. Translated: CASSLEWSAGTSYEQYF.

This chain uses TRBV13 with TRBJ2-5, with TRBD2 matching over 11 bases. The CDR3 consists of 15 residues. From germline, CDR1 is PRHDT and CDR2 FYEKMQ (reference sequence). Trimming removed 5 bases from V and 6 bases from J; junction bases left unmatched: 8. CDR3 sequence reads: CASSPRLAGLKTQYF. DNA for the CDR3: TGTGCCAGCAGCCCAAGACTAGCGGGGTTGAAGACCCAGTACTTC.

This clonotype was seen only a few times. The chain uses TRBV30 and TRBJ2-3; no reliable D call. Germline assignment: CDR1 GTSNPN and CDR2 SVGIG (reference sequence). The CDR3 is made up of 8 amino acids. Between the trimmed V and J ends, which lost 8 bases and 5 bases, there was a span of 2 bases. The CDR3 sequence: CAQDTQYF. DNA for the CDR3: TGTGCCCAAGATACGCAGTATTTT.

The genes are TRBV7-9 and TRBJ1-5, with D perhaps TRBD1 (5 bases). CDR3 length: 13 amino acids. Germline V gene lookup returns CDR1 SEHNR and CDR2 FQNEAQ (reference sequence). Trimming pared 6 bases from V and 5 bases from J, leaving 11 bases between. The CDR3, as DNA: TGTGCCAGCAGGGGGACCGATGATCAGCCCCAGCATTTT. It codes for CASRGTDDQPQHF.

The chain recombines TRBV20-1 with TRBJ1-4, with D tentatively TRBD1 (5 bases). With 1 base removed from V and 13 bases from J, the gap between germline ends came to 19 bases. This CDR3 region has 14 residues. Germline V gene sequence: CDR1 DFQATT, CDR2 SNEGSKA (reference sequence). Here the CDR3 reads CSARGPRGTMGLFF. The CDR3, as DNA: TGCAGTGCTAGAGGGCCAAGGGGTACGATGGGACTGTTTTTT.

This clonotype turned up a few times. This chain links TRBV3-1 with TRBJ1-5, with unresolved D. CDR3 length equals 16 residues. Germline lookup yields CDR1 LGHDT and CDR2 YNNKEL (reference sequence). Trimming shortened V by 1 base and J by 0 bases, and 10 bases separated the two germline ends. CDR3 in amino acids: CASSQGHLNSNQPQHF. As DNA, the CDR3 is TGTGCCAGCAGCCAAGGCCACCTAAATAGCAATCAGCCCCAGCATTTT.

The V call is TRBV10-3, the J call TRBJ1-1; D perhaps matches TRBD1 (5 bases). The CDR3 covers 13 residues. Germline V lookup: CDR1 ENHRY, CDR2 SYGVKD. V lost 7 bases and J 4 bases, leaving 13 bases between the germline ends. The CDR3 nucleotides read TGTGCCATCACCGCCGGGGCCATCACTGAAGCTTTCTTT. Amino acids: CAITAGAITEAFF.